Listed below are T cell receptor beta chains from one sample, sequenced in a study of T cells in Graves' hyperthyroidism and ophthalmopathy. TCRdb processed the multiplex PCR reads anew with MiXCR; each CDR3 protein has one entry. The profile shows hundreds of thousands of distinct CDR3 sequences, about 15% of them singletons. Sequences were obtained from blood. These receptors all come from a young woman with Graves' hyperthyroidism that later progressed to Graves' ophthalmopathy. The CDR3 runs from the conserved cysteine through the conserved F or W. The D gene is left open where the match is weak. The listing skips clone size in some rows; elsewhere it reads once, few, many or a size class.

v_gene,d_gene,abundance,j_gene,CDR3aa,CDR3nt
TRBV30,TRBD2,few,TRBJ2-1,CAWSASTAGNEQFF,TGTGCCTGGAGCGCCTCGACAGCGGGGAATGAGCAGTTCTTC
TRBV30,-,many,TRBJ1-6,CAWSLRASPLHF,TGTGCCTGGAGTCTCCGGGCTTCACCCCTCCACTTT
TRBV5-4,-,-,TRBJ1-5,CASSWGGTKGGEPQHF,TGTGCCAGCAGCTGGGGCGGGACAAAGGGCGGAGAGCCCCAGCATTTT
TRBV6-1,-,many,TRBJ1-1,CASSEAAGLLNTEAFF,TGTGCCAGCAGTGAAGCAGCAGGGCTTTTGAACACTGAAGCTTTCTTT
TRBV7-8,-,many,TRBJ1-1,CASSLWRGAGRNTEAFF,TGTGCCAGCAGCTTATGGAGGGGGGCAGGCAGGAACACTGAAGCTTTCTTT
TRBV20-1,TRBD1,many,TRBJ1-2,CSAGDSNYGYTF,TGCAGTGCAGGGGACAGTAACTATGGCTACACCTTC
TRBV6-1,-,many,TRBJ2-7,CASIESGPYEQYF,TGTGCCAGCATAGAATCAGGGCCCTACGAGCAGTACTTC
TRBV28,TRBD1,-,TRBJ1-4,CASSIETGENEKLFF,TGTGCCAGCAGTATCGAGACAGGGGAGAATGAAAAACTGTTTTTT
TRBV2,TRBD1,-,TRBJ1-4,CASSEGTVATNEKLFF,TGTGCCAGCAGCGAGGGGACAGTTGCAACTAATGAAAAACTGTTTTTT
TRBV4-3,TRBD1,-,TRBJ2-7,CASSQVGQGPYEQYF,TGCGCCAGCAGCCAAGTGGGACAGGGCCCCTACGAGCAGTACTTC
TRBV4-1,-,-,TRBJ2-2,CASSLEGIGGANTGELFF,TGCGCCAGCAGCCTCGAAGGGATAGGGGGGGCCAACACCGGGGAGCTGTTTTTT
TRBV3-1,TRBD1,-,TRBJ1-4,CASNPGQATNEKLFF,TGTGCCAGCAACCCAGGACAGGCAACTAATGAAAAACTGTTTTTT
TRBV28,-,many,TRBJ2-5,CASSPGTRRETQYF,TGTGCCAGCAGTCCCGGGACACGCCGAGAGACCCAGTACTTC
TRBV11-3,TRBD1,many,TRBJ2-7,CASSMDRLEQYF,TGTGCCAGCAGCATGGACAGGCTCGAGCAGTACTTC
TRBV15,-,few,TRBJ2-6,CATSRAGTIHSGANVLTF,TGTGCCACCAGCAGGGCGGGGACCATTCACTCTGGGGCCAACGTCCTGACTTTC
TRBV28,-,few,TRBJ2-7,CASSFAESRYEQYF,TGTGCCAGCAGTTTCGCGGAAAGTAGGTACGAGCAGTACTTC
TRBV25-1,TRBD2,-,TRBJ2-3,CASSDTGLAGGPVMADTQYF,TGTGCCAGCAGTGACACAGGACTAGCGGGAGGGCCAGTGATGGCAGATACGCAGTATTTT
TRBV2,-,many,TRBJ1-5,CASTEWGGQPQHF,TGTGCCAGCACTGAGTGGGGGGGGCAGCCCCAGCATTTT
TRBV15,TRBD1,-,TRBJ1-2,CATSRSGGVYGYTF,TGTGCCACCAGCAGGTCAGGGGGGGTCTATGGCTACACCTTC
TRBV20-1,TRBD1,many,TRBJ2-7,CSAQRRDRSYEQYF,TGCAGTGCGCAACGCCGGGACAGGTCTTACGAGCAGTACTTC
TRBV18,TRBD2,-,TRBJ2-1,CASSRGGEGSYNEQFF,TGTGCCAGCTCACGTGGAGGGGAGGGCTCCTACAATGAGCAGTTCTTC
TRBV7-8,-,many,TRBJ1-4,CASSGLNGSATNEKLFF,TGTGCCAGCAGCGGACTGAACGGGTCCGCAACTAATGAAAAACTGTTTTTT
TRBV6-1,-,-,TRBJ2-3,CASTSTVSTDTQYF,TGTGCCAGCACCTCGACAGTTAGCACAGATACGCAGTATTTT
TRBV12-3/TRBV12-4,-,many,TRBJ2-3,CASSLGGMGTDTQYF,TGTGCCAGCAGTTTAGGGGGCATGGGCACAGATACGCAGTATTTT
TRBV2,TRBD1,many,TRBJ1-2,CASRGQGRNGYTF,TGTGCCAGCAGGGGACAGGGAAGAAATGGCTACACCTTC
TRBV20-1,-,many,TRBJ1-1,CSARVGAPNTEAFF,TGCAGTGCTAGAGTGGGGGCGCCGAACACTGAAGCTTTCTTT
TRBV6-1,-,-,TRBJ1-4,CASQDALNEKLFF,TGTGCCAGCCAGGACGCTTTGAATGAAAAACTGTTTTTT
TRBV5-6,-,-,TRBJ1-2,CASSPDTADYGYTF,TGTGCCAGCAGCCCGGACACCGCGGACTATGGCTACACCTTC
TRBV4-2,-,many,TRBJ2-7,CASSLRTGGGEQYF,TGTGCCAGCAGCCTGAGGACGGGCGGAGGCGAGCAGTACTTC
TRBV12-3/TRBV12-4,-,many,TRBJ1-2,CASGTTASNYGYTF,TGTGCCAGCGGGACAACTGCGTCTAACTATGGCTACACCTTC
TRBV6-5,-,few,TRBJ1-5,CASSYDGSSLPQHF,TGTGCCAGCAGTTACGATGGCAGCTCTTTGCCCCAGCATTTT
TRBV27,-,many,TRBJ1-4,CASSSATRATNEKLFF,TGTGCCAGCAGTTCCGCGACGCGAGCAACTAATGAAAAACTGTTTTTT
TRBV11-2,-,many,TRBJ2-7,CASSPAQTRPTGEQYF,TGTGCCAGCAGCCCCGCCCAGACTAGACCCACTGGGGAGCAGTACTTC
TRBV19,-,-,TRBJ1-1,CASKHRDTEAFF,TGTGCCAGTAAACATCGTGACACTGAAGCTTTCTTT
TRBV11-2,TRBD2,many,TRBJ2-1,CASSYLGLAEYNEQFF,TGTGCCAGCAGCTACCTAGGACTAGCGGAATACAATGAGCAGTTCTTC
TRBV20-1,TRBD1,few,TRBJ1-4,CSARDLRDSYEKLFF,TGCAGTGCTAGAGACCTCCGGGACAGTTACGAAAAACTGTTTTTT
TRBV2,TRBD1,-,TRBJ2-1,CASSDTDRGSYNEQFF,TGTGCCAGCAGCGACACCGACAGGGGCTCCTACAATGAGCAGTTCTTC
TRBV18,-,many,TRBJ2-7,CASSPPLGEVEQYF,TGTGCCAGCTCACCACCTCTAGGGGAAGTCGAGCAGTACTTC
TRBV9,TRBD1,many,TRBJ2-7,CASSGGQGLYEQYF,TGTGCCAGCAGCGGCGGACAGGGACTCTACGAGCAGTACTTC
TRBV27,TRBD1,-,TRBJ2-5,CASSPPDRGQGTQYF,TGTGCCAGCAGCCCTCCGGACAGGGGACAAGGGACCCAGTACTTC
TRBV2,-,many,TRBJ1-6,CASGTWGDSPLHF,TGTGCCAGCGGTACATGGGGGGATTCACCCCTCCACTTT
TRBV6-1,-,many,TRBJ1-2,CASSLLNRAPMGYTF,TGTGCCAGCAGTTTACTCAACAGGGCCCCGATGGGCTACACCTTC
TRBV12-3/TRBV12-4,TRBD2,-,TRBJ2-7,CASTSGRSYEQYF,TGTGCCAGCACAAGCGGGAGAAGCTACGAGCAGTACTTC
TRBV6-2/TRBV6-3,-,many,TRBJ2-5,CASSRGHQQETQYF,TGTGCCAGCAGTAGGGGACATCAACAAGAGACCCAGTACTTC
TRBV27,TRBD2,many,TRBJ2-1,CASSLWREGYEQFF,TGTGCCAGCAGTTTATGGCGGGAGGGGTATGAGCAGTTCTTC
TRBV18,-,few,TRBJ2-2,CASSPRAVSFGELFF,TGTGCCAGCTCACCACGTGCTGTGAGTTTTGGGGAGCTGTTTTTT
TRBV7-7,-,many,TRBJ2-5,CASSLAGQVETQYF,TGTGCTAGCAGCTTAGCGGGACAGGTCGAGACCCAGTACTTC
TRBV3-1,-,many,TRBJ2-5,CASSRSWGSQETQYF,TGTGCCAGCAGCCGCTCATGGGGCTCTCAAGAGACCCAGTACTTC
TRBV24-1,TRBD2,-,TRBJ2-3,CATSESSGRVADTQYF,TGTGCCACCAGTGAGTCTAGCGGGAGAGTGGCAGATACGCAGTATTTT
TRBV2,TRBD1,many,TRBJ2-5,CASTPGQGAGETQYF,TGTGCCAGCACCCCTGGACAGGGGGCCGGGGAGACCCAGTACTTC
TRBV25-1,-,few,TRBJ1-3,CASSGGQSSGNTIYF,TGTGCCAGCAGTGGAGGACAGAGCTCTGGAAACACCATATATTTT
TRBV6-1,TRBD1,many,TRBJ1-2,CASTLNRGQLNYGYTF,TGTGCCAGCACCCTGAACCGGGGACAGCTTAACTATGGCTACACCTTC
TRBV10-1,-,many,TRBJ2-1,CASSGQSYNEQFF,TGCGCCAGCAGTGGGCAAAGCTACAATGAGCAGTTCTTC
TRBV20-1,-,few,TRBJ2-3,CSAAVMIGQYF,TGCAGTGCTGCCGTGATGATCGGGCAGTATTTT
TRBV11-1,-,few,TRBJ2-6,CASSLSEISGANVLTF,TGTGCCAGCAGCTTATCTGAGATCTCTGGGGCCAACGTCCTGACTTTC